Presented here are 5 T cell receptor beta chains from one specimen sequenced in a study of early T cells in non-severe SARS-CoV-2 infection. TCRdb passed the 5' RACE reads through MiXCR, listing each CDR3 protein once. The sample has approximately 52,000 distinct CDR3 sequences, around 7.5% seen once. The sequenced material came from whole blood. These receptors were obtained from an adult who was a healthcare worker with PCR-confirmed SARS-CoV-2 infection or an uninfected control (not recorded which).

The sample holds a few counts of this clonotype. The rearrangement uses TRBV19 and TRBJ1-5, with D possibly matching TRBD1 (5 bases). The CDR3 sequence is 14 residues long. In germline, CDR1 is LNHDA, CDR2 SQIVND (reference sequence). V lost 3 bases and J lost 5, with 11 bases in between. The CDR3 DNA sequence: TGTGCCAGTAGTATTCAAGGGGAACATCAGCCCCAGCATTTT. It specifies CASSIQGEHQPQHF.

This clonotype was recorded many times. J is TRBJ1-2 and V is TRBV27; weak D call: TRBD1 (6 bases). Germline assignment: CDR1 MNHEY and CDR2 SMNVEV (reference sequence). V was pared by 5 bases and J by 5 bases, with 12 bases between. This CDR3 is 13 amino acids long. Here the CDR3 DNA reads TGTGCCAGCAGTACAGGGATATTGTATGGCTACACCTTC. The encoded protein is CASSTGILYGYTF.

The chain couples TRBV7-9 to TRBJ2-4; D call uncertain. Germline V gives CDR1 SEHNR, CDR2 FQNEAQ (reference sequence). This CDR3 region has 13 residues. Trimming cost V 4 bases and J 2 bases, with 6 bases left between them. The CDR3, as DNA: TGTGCCAGCAGCTCCCGGACCAAAAACATTCAGTACTTC. Translated: CASSSRTKNIQYF.

The V gene is TRBV20-1, the J gene TRBJ2-1, with 11 bases matching TRBD2. Germline assignment: CDR1 DFQATT and CDR2 SNEGSKA (reference sequence). This CDR3 contains 14 residues. J gave up 4 bases and V 6 bases, and 5 bases lay outside the gene matches. CDR3 loop: CSAIASGRYNEQFF. Written as DNA, the CDR3 is TGCAGTGCCATAGCTAGCGGGAGGTACAATGAGCAGTTCTTC.

This clonotype was seen more than once but under ten times. The V call is TRBV7-2, the J call TRBJ2-7; tentatively, D is TRBD2 (6 bases). V was clipped by 4 bases and J by 0 bases, with 10 bases between them. This CDR3 has 14 amino acids. Looked up from germline, CDR1 is SGHTA and CDR2 is FQGNSA. The CDR3 DNA is TGTGCCAGCAGCTACACTAGCAGCTCCTACGAGCAGTACTTC. The encoded protein is CASSYTSSSYEQYF.